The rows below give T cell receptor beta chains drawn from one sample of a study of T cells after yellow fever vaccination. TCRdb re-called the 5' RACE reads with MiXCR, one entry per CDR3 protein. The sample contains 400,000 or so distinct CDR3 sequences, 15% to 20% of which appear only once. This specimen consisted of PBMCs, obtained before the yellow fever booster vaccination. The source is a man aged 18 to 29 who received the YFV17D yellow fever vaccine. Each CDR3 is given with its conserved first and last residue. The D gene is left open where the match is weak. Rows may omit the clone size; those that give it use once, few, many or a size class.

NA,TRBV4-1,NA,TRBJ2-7,CASSQEVSDQQYF,TGCGCCAGCAGCCAAGAGGTCTCAGACCAGCAGTACTTC
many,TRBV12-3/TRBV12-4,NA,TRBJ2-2,CASSRTNTGELFF,TGTGCCAGCAGCAGGACGAACACCGGGGAGCTGTTTTTT
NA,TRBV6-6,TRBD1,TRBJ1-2,CASSDRGSNYGYTF,TGTGCCAGCAGCGACAGGGGGTCTAACTATGGCTACACCTTC
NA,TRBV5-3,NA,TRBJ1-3,CARSLAGAFGNTIYF,TGTGCCAGAAGCTTGGCGGGGGCGTTTGGAAACACCATATATTTT
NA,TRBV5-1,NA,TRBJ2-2,CAPSMWRRYTGELFF,TGCGCCCCATCCATGTGGCGCCGGTACACCGGGGAGCTGTTTTTT
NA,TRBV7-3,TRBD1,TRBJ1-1,CASSQDRATEAFF,TGTGCCAGCAGCCAAGACAGGGCGACTGAAGCTTTCTTT
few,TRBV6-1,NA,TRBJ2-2,CASSEGRPTGELFF,TGTGCCAGCAGTGAGGGGAGACCCACCGGGGAGCTGTTTTTT
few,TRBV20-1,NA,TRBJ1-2,CSARDNAGFGANYGYTF,TGCAGTGCTAGAGATAACGCAGGGTTCGGAGCTAACTATGGCTACACCTTC
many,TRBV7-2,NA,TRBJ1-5,CASSLEVYSNQPQHF,TGTGCCAGCAGCTTGGAAGTTTATAGCAATCAGCCCCAGCATTTT
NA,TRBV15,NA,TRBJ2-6,CATSGPGPGVLTF,TGTGCCACCAGCGGACCGGGACCAGGGGTCCTGACTTTC
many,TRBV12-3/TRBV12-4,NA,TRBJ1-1,CASSFGRGTEAFF,TGTGCCAGCAGTTTTGGCAGGGGCACTGAAGCTTTCTTT
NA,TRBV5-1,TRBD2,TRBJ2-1,CASSWLAGGNEQFF,TGCGCCAGCAGTTGGTTAGCGGGGGGTAATGAGCAGTTCTTC
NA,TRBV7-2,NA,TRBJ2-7,CASSGGPSYEQYF,TGTGCCAGCAGCGGCGGGCCATCCTACGAGCAGTACTTC
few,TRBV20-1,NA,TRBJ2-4,CSADTGLTQNIQYF,TGCAGTGCTGATACGGGACTGACTCAAAACATTCAGTACTTC
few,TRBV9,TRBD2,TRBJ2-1,CASSVAGSGDYNEQFF,TGTGCCAGCAGCGTAGCGGGTAGCGGGGACTACAATGAGCAGTTCTTC
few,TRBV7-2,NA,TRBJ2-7,CASTSSPYEQYF,TGTGCCAGCACCTCTTCGCCCTACGAGCAGTACTTC
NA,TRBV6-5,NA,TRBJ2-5,CASSYYETQYF,TGTGCCAGCAGTTACTACGAGACCCAGTACTTC
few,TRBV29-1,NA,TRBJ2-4,CSALPYAKNIQYF,TGCAGCGCCCTGCCATACGCCAAAAACATTCAGTACTTC
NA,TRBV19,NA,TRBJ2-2,CASSLDLGTGELFF,TGTGCCAGTAGTTTGGACTTAGGGACCGGGGAGCTGTTTTTT
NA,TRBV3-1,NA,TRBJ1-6,CASSQGIWDNSPLHF,TGTGCCAGCAGCCAAGGAATCTGGGATAATTCACCCCTCCACTTT
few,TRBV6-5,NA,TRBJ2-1,CASSYRDDSHNEQFF,TGTGCCAGCAGTTATCGAGACGACAGCCACAATGAGCAGTTCTTC
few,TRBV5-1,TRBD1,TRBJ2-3,CASSLGTGVLTDTQYF,TGCGCCAGCAGCTTGGGAACAGGGGTTCTCACAGATACGCAGTATTTT
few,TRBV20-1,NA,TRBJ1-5,CRNQPQHF,TGCAGGAATCAGCCCCAGCATTTT
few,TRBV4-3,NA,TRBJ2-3,CASSSSLLRDTQYF,TGCGCCAGCAGCTCCTCCCTCCTTCGCGATACGCAGTATTTT
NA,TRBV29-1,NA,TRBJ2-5,CSVGHAMMETQYF,TGCAGCGTTGGTCATGCTATGATGGAGACCCAGTACTTC
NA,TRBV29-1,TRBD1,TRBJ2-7,CSVEGDRVEQYF,TGCAGCGTTGAAGGGGACAGGGTCGAGCAGTACTTC
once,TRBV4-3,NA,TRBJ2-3,CASSHRLGTSTDTQYF,TGCGCCAGCAGCCACAGACTAGGGACTAGCACAGATACGCAGTATTTT
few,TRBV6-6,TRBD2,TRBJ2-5,CASSYLLAGGLGTQYF,TGTGCCAGCAGTTATTTACTAGCGGGGGGCCTGGGGACCCAGTACTTC
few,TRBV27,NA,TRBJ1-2,CASSLGRLNYGYTF,TGTGCCAGCAGTTTAGGGCGGCTTAACTATGGCTACACCTTC
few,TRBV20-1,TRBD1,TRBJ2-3,CSPSGQGSTDTQYF,TGCAGTCCCTCCGGACAGGGGAGCACAGATACGCAGTATTTT
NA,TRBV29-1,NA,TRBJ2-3,CSGGQSRDTQYF,TGCAGCGGCGGACAGAGCCGAGATACGCAGTATTTT
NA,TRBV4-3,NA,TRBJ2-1,CASSQTSPLREAYNEQFF,TGCGCCAGCAGCCAAACCTCCCCTCTCAGGGAGGCCTACAATGAGCAGTTCTTC
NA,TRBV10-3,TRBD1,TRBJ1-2,CAISESRQPGQGNGYTF,TGTGCCATCAGTGAGTCCAGACAACCGGGACAGGGAAATGGCTACACCTTC
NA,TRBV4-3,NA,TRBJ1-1,CASSQDWGLSFTEAFF,TGCGCCAGCAGCCAAGATTGGGGCTTAAGTTTCACTGAAGCTTTCTTT
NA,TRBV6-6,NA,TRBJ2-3,CASSYSRWDTQYF,TGTGCCAGCAGTTACTCGCGGTGGGATACGCAGTATTTT
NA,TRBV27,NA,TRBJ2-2,CASSLMAGELFF,TGTGCCAGCAGTTTAATGGCCGGGGAGCTGTTTTTT
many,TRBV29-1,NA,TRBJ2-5,CSVEVVGETQYF,TGCAGCGTTGAAGTTGTCGGGGAGACCCAGTACTTC
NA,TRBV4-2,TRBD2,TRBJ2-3,CASSQFSGGRDTQYF,TGTGCCAGCAGCCAGTTTAGCGGGGGGAGAGATACGCAGTATTTT
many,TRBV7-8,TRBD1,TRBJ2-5,CASSTRGWGETQYF,TGTGCCAGCAGCACCAGGGGGTGGGGAGAGACCCAGTACTTC
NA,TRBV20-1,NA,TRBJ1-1,CSAILAVNTEAFF,TGCAGTGCTATTCTTGCGGTTAACACTGAAGCTTTCTTT
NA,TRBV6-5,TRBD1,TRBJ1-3,CASSPDRGPNTIYF,TGTGCCAGCAGCCCCGACAGGGGGCCAAACACCATATATTTT
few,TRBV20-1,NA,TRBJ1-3,CSARVPGRGNTIYF,TGCAGTGCTAGAGTCCCGGGACGTGGAAACACCATATATTTT
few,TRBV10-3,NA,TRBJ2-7,CAIMNVEEGGLREQYF,TGTGCCATCATGAACGTCGAGGAGGGGGGGCTCCGAGAGCAGTACTTC
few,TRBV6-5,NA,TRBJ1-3,CASSYGGIPTGNTIYF,TGTGCCAGCAGTTACGGCGGGATACCCACTGGAAACACCATATATTTT
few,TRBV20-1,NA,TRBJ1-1,CSAPRELNTEAFF,TGCAGTGCTCCACGGGAGCTGAACACTGAAGCTTTCTTT
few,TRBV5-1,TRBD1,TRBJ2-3,CASGPRQGAGRDTQYF,TGCGCCAGCGGTCCGCGACAGGGGGCCGGCCGGGATACGCAGTATTTT
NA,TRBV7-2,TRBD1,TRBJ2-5,CASSAGQGVETQYF,TGTGCCAGCAGCGCCGGACAGGGTGTGGAGACCCAGTACTTC
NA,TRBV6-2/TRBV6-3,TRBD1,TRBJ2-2,CASSQDPGTGVTGELFF,TGTGCCAGCAGCCAGGATCCCGGGACAGGCGTGACCGGGGAGCTGTTTTTT
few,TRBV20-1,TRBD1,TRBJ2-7,CSARDLGQGYEQYF,TGCAGTGCTAGAGATCTAGGACAGGGATACGAGCAGTACTTC
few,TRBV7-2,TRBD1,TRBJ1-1,CASSPGGFTEAFF,TGTGCCAGCAGCCCAGGGGGGTTCACTGAAGCTTTCTTT
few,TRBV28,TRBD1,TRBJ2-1,CASMDRDNEQFF,TGTGCCAGCATGGACAGGGACAATGAGCAGTTCTTC
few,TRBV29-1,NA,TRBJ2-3,CSVEGKDEFSTDTQYF,TGCAGCGTTGAAGGGAAGGATGAGTTTAGCACAGATACGCAGTATTTT
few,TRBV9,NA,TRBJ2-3,CASSVDRGALGTQYF,TGTGCCAGCAGCGTAGACCGGGGGGCCCTAGGTACGCAGTATTTT
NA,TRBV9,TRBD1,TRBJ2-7,CASSRTGDTYEQYF,TGTGCCAGCAGTCGGACAGGGGACACCTACGAGCAGTACTTC
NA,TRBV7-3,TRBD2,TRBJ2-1,CASSLMATSGYNEQFF,TGTGCCAGCAGCTTAATGGCGACTAGCGGTTACAATGAGCAGTTCTTC
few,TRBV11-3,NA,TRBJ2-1,CASSMRGPDNEQFF,TGTGCCAGCAGCATGCGGGGGCCGGACAATGAGCAGTTCTTC
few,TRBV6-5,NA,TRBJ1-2,CASADPPGGNYGYTF,TGTGCCAGCGCGGATCCACCGGGGGGTAACTATGGCTACACCTTC
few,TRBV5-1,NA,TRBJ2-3,CASSLYDSTDTQYF,TGCGCCAGCAGCTTATATGATTCCACAGATACGCAGTATTTT
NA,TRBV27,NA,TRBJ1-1,CASSPLGTFWHVAFF,TGTGCCAGCAGTCCACTCGGGACATTCTGGCATGTAGCTTTCTTT